Sequencing of this T cell receptor beta chain was carried out in a study of CD8+CD57+ T cells in acquired aplastic anemia listed by TCRdb under 2018. Concerning the study at large: DNA extracted from sorted CD4+ and CD8+ cells had a mean of approximately 3.4 ug, with a range of 0.2 to 27.4 ug. For healthy donor samples, the average read count was around 10 million for CD4+ cells and 11 million to 13 million for CD8+ cells. Study-wide conclusions, independent of this receptor: Twenty-nine CD8+ CDR3 sequences were shared between patients and controls but appeared highly expressed in patients and within their immunodominant clones. No significant difference in CD8+ Simpson's diversity was found between patients and healthy controls (P=0.060).

In regard to this clonotype: Its antigen target is currently unknown. Base qualities are missing; no much larger clone stands one base away.

TCR repertoires of sorted CD4+ and CD8+ blood T cells from severe aplastic anemia patients and healthy subjects were deep-sequenced in the study. Ficoll-Paque density gradient centrifugation was used to isolate peripheral blood mononuclear cells. Before DNA extraction, CD4+ and CD8+ T cells were sorted by FACS or by magnetic beads. Per the germline V gene (reference sequence), DFQATT is the CDR1 and SNEGSKA is the CDR2. V is trimmed back by 5 bases and J by 3 bases, and the junction contains 8 bases that no gene match accounts for. The CDR3, cysteine through phenylalanine, is 14 amino acids long. Only CDR3 DNA remains: 42 bases, in frame from the first base. Genomic DNA was used as template for profiling of TCR beta VDJ combinations and CDR3 sequences. An Illumina HiSeq 2000 was used for TCR repertoire sequencing. The authors' pipeline ran thus. TRBV/TRBJ rearrangement plots, CDR3 size and DJ length profiles, and Simpson's diversity index were used to evaluate the repertoires. The immunodominant clone was defined as the most abundant DNA sequence in deep sequencing data. CDR3 amino acid sequences were screened for sharing across subjects and were compared with published repertoires and the VDJdb database. The public reads were quality trimmed at Q25 with fastp and then assembled into clones with MiXCR by TCRdb, keeping productive beta chains. Rows are combined by CDR3 protein, so each entry shows the most common genes and DNA. TCRdb, rather than the study authors, made the V and J calls. This sample holds around 150,000 distinct CDR3 sequences; about 48% were observed only once. The ten largest clones take up 0.9% to 1.2% of the sample.

Recombination joined TRBV20-1 with TRBJ2-7, with TRBD1 matching 9 junction bases. Sequencing was carried out using sorted CD4+, CD8+, or CD8+CD57+ T cells (not recorded which) from PBMCs. The receptor was derived from a human donor in good health. The nucleotide sequence is TGCAGTGCTCCCAGCCGGGACAGGGACTACGAGCAGTACTTC. This sequence encodes CSAPSRDRDYEQYF.